This T cell receptor (beta chain) was identified in a study of radiotherapy plus CTLA-4 blockade in lung cancer. This table comes from immunoSEQ multiplex PCR, and its TCRdb copy is limited to in-frame clones, with some not included. The repertoire holds some 90,000 clones, with approximately 86% as singletons. Germline V gives CDR1 MDHEN, CDR2 SYDVKM. Unmatched junction bases numbered 6, after V lost 5 bases and J lost 4 bases. The CDR3 contains 15 residues. The source was peripheral blood, collected from a patient treated with radiotherapy plus ipilimumab. The chain links TRBV28 to TRBJ2-1; 9 bases fit TRBD2. This receptor was obtained from a human donor with non-small cell lung cancer who had a partial response to radiotherapy plus ipilimumab. The CDR3 sequence: CASSTKREAYNEQFF. For the CDR3, the DNA is TGTGCCAGCAGTACAAAGCGGGAGGCATACAATGAGCAGTTCTTC.